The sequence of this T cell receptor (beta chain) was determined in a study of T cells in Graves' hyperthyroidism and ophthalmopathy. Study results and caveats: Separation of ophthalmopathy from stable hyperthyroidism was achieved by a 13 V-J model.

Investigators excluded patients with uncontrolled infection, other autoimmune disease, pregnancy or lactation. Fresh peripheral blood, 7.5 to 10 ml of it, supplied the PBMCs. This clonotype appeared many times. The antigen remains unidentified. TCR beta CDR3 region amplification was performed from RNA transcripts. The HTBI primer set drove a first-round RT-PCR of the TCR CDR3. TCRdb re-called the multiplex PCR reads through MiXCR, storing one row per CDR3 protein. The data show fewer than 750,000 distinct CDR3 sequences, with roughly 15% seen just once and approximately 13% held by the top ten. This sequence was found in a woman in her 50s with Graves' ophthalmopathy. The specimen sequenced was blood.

This chain's CDR3 is CASSPGTGIYEQYF. CDR3 DNA: TGTGCCAGCAGCCCCGGGACAGGTATCTACGAGCAGTACTTC. V gene TRBV7-9 combines with J gene TRBJ2-7, with TRBD1 matching over 8 bases. V trimming: 5 bases; J trimming: 3 bases; junction bases outside the gene matches: 6. The CDR3 sequence is 14 residues long. CDR1 SEHNR and CDR2 FQNEAQ come from the germline V gene (reference sequence).